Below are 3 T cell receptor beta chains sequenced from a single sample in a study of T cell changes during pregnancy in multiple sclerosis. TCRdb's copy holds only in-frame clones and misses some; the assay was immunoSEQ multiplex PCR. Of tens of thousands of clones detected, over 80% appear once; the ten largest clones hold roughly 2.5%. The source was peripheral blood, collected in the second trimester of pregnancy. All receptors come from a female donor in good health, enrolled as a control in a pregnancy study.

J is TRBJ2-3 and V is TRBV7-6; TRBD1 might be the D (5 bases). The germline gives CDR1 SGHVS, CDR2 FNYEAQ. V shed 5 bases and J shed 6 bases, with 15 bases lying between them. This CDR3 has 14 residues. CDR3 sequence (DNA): TGTGCCAGCAGCGCCGGTTCGTGGGGCGATACGCAGTATTTT. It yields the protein CASSAGSWGDTQYF. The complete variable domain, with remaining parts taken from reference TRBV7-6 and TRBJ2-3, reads GAGVSQSPRYKVTKRGQDVALRCDPISGHVSLYWYRQALGQGPEFLTYFNYEAQQDKSGLPNDRFSAERPEGSISTLTIQRTEQRDSAMYRCASSAGSWGDTQYFGPGTRLTVL.

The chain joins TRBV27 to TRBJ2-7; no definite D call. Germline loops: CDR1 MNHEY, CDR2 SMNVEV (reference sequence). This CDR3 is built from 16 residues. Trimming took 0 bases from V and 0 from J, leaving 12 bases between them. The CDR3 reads CASSLSRNPYSYEQYF. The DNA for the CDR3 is TGTGCCAGCAGTTTATCGAGGAACCCCTACTCCTACGAGCAGTACTTC.

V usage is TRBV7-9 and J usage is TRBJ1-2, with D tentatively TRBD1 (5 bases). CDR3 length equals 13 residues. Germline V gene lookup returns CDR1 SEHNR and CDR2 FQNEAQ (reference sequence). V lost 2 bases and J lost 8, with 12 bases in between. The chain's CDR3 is CASSLSRKGGYTF. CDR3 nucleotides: TGTGCCAGCAGCTTATCCCGCAAGGGGGGCTACACCTTC.